This T cell receptor (beta chain) appears in the sequencing data of a study of blood T cell repertoires in COVID-19. The CDR3 runs to 15 residues. Germline assignment: CDR1 MNHEY and CDR2 SVGAGI. The germline V and J ends were trimmed by 4 bases and 4 bases, with 17 bases remaining between them. The assay was immunoSEQ multiplex PCR, and TCRdb's table has in-frame clones only and misses some. In the table there are around 130,000 clones, 60% to 80% of which are singletons. The material sequenced was peripheral blood. The sequence derives from a human donor in a cohort sampled during active COVID-19. The chain employs TRBV6-5 and TRBJ2-7, with D possibly matching TRBD1 (6 bases). In nucleotides, the CDR3 is TGTGCCAGCAGTTGGGATACAGGGAAAGTTTACGAGCAGTACTTC. Encoded protein: CASSWDTGKVYEQYF.